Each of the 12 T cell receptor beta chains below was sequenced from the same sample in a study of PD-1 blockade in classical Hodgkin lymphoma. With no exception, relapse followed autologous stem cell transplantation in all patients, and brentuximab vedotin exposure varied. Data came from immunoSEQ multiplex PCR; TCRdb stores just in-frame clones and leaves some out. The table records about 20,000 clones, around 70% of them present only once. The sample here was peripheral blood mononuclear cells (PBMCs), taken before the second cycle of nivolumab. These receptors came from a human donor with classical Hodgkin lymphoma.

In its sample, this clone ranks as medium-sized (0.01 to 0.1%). This CDR3 reads CASRNPSGAEQYF. CDR3 in DNA: TGTGCCAGCAGAAATCCATCAGGGGCCGAGCAGTACTTC. The genes are TRBV6-5 and TRBJ2-7, with D perhaps TRBD1 (6 bases). The ends were cut back, 6 bases at V and 6 bases at J, with 15 bases in the middle. This CDR3 is 13 amino acids long. CDR1 and CDR2 from the germline V gene are MNHEY and SVGAGI.

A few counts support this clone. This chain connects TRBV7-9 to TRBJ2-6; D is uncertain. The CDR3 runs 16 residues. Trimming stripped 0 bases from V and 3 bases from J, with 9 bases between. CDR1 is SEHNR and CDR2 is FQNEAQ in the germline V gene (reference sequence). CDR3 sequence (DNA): TGTGCCAGCAGCTTAGCACAGCAGATTGGGGCCAACGTCCTGACTTTC. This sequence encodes CASSLAQQIGANVLTF.

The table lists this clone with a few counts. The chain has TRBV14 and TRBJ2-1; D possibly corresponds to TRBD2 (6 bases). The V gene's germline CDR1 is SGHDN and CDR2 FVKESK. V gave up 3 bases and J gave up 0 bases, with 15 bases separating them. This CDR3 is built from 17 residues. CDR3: CASSQRGLVRSYNEQFF. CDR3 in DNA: TGTGCCAGCAGCCAGAGGGGACTGGTACGCTCCTACAATGAGCAGTTCTTC.

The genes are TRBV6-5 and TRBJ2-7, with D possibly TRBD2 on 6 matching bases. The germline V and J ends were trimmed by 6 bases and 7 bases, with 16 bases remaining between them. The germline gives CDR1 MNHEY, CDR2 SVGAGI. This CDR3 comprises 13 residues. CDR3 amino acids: CASRVSGGGEQYF. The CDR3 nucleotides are TGTGCCAGCAGGGTTAGCGGTGGGGGGGAGCAGTACTTC.

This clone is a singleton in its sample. The CDR3 region is CASSRRTGNRETQYF. The CDR3 DNA reads TGTGCCAGCAGTAGGAGGACAGGAAATAGGGAGACCCAGTACTTC. The chain links TRBV6-5 to TRBJ2-5; 7 bases are a match to TRBD1. Trimming at V came to 5 bases and at J to 5 bases, leaving 11 bases not matched to a gene. This CDR3 comprises 15 residues. Germline V gene sequence: CDR1 MNHEY, CDR2 SVGAGI.

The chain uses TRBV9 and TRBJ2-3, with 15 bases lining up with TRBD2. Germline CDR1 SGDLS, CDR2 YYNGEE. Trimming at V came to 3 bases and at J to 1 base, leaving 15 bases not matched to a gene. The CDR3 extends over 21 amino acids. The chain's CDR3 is CASSASSGLAGGVPGTDTQYF. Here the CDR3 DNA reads TGTGCCAGCAGCGCCTCCTCCGGACTAGCGGGAGGGGTACCTGGCACAGATACGCAGTATTTT.

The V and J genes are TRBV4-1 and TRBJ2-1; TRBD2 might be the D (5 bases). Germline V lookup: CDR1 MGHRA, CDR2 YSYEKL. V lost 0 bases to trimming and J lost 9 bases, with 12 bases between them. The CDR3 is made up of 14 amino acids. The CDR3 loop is CASSQDAGAVEQFF. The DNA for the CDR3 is TGCGCCAGCAGCCAAGATGCGGGTGCGGTTGAGCAGTTCTTC.

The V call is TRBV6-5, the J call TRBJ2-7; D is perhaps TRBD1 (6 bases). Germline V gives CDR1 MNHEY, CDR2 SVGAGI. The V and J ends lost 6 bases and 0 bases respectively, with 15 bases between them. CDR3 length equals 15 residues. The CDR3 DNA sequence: TGTGCCAGCAGAGCCCGGGACACCACCTCCTACGAGCAGTACTTC. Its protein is CASRARDTTSYEQYF.

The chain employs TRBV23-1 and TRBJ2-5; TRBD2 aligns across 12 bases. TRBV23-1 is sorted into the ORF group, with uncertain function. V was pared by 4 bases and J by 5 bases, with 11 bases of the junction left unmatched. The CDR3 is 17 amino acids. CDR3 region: CASSLPTRTSGIETQYF. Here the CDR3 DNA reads TGCGCCAGCAGTCTACCGACACGGACTAGCGGGATCGAGACCCAGTACTTC.

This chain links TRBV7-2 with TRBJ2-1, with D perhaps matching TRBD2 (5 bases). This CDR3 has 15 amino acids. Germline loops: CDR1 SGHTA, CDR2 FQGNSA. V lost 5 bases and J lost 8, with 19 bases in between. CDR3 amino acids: CASSRKGDAVHEQFF. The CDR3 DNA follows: TGTGCCAGCAGCCGAAAGGGAGATGCAGTCCATGAGCAGTTCTTC.

CDR3 nucleotide sequence: TGCGCCAGCAGCTTGGGTGGGGGAAAGGGGACTGAAGCTTTCTTT. Protein sequence: CASSLGGGKGTEAFF. The chain recombines TRBV5-1 with TRBJ1-1; tentatively, D is TRBD1 (5 bases). Trimming took off 0 bases at V and 5 bases at J, with 14 bases between the two ends. Germline V gene lookup returns CDR1 SGHRS and CDR2 YFSETQ. CDR3 size: 15 residues.

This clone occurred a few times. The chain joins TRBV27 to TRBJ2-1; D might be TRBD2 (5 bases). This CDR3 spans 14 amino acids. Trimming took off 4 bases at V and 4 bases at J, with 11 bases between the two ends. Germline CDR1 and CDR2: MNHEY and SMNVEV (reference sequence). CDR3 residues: CASSSQGLYNEQFF. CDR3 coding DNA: TGTGCCAGCAGTTCACAAGGACTTTACAATGAGCAGTTCTTC.